The clone carrying this TCR beta chain came up once. The sample comes from a study of T cell responses to AZD1222 COVID-19 vaccine. Germline V gene sequence: CDR1 MNHEY, CDR2 SMNVEV (reference sequence). The length of the CDR3 is 15 residues. Germline trimming cut 6 bases from V and 1 base from J; bases unmatched to any gene: 6. Libraries were prepared by immunoSEQ multiplex PCR; TCRdb keeps only in-frame clonotypes and omits some of them. The sample lists around 100,000 clones, 86% seen once, with 3.3% in the top ten. This receptor was identified in an adult who received the MenACWY meningococcal vaccine as a control. The source material was peripheral blood, sampled 28 days after the second dose of the MenACWY control vaccine. The rearrangement joins TRBV27 to TRBJ1-5; 7 nucleotides align to TRBD1. The CDR3 sequence: CASRTGTASNQPQHF. Here the CDR3 DNA reads TGTGCCAGCAGGACCGGGACAGCAAGCAATCAGCCCCAGCATTTT.